This T cell receptor (beta chain) was found in a study of OX40 agonist ivuxolimab in advanced cancers. Whole-study findings and limits: Partial responders dosed at 0.1-3.0 mg/kg displayed clonal expansion ranking among the lowest.

Within the sample, this clone is medium-sized (0.01 to 0.1%). Its antigen is currently unknown. Assay: immunoSEQ multiplex PCR; the TCRdb copy retains only in-frame clones and omits some. The profile covers around 51,000 clones, with around nine tenths appearing a single time and over 9% taken by the ten largest. Anyone with autoimmune disease history or systemic immunosuppression was excluded. On cycle 4 day 1 and cycle 7 day 1, as well as at baseline, blood was sampled. Source: CD4+ or CD8+ T cells sorted from blood, taken in a trial of the OX40 agonist ivuxolimab. This clonotype originated in an adult with an advanced solid tumor such as melanoma, head and neck, liver or kidney cancer.

CDR3 nucleotide sequence: TGTGCCAGCAGCTTAGTAGGGACAGTCTATGGCTACACCTTC. Its protein product is CASSLVGTVYGYTF. This chain links TRBV7-9 with TRBJ1-2, with 7 positions matching TRBD1. V gave up 1 base and J gave up 4 bases; unmatched junction bases: 3. Germline V lookup: CDR1 SEHNR, CDR2 FQNEAQ (reference sequence). The CDR3 is 14 amino acids.